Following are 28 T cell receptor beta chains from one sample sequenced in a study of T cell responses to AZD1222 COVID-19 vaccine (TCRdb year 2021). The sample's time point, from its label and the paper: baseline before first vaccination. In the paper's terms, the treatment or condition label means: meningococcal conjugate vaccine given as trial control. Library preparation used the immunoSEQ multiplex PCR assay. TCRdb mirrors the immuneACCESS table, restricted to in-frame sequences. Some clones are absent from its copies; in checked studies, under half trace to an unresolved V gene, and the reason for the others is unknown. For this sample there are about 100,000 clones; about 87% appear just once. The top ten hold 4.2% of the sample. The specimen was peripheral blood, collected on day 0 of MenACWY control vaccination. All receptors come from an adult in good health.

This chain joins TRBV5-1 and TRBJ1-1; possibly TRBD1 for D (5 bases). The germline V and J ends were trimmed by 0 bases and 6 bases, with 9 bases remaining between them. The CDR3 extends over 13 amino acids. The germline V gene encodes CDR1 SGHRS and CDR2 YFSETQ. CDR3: CASSLAVGAEAFF. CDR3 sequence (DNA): TGCGCCAGCAGCTTGGCCGTGGGGGCTGAAGCTTTCTTT.

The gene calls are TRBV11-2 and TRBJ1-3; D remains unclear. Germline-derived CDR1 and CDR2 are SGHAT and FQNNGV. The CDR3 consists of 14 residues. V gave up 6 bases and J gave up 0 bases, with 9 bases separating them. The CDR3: CASRQSTSGNTIYF. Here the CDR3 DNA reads TGTGCCAGCAGGCAGTCCACCTCTGGAAACACCATATATTTT. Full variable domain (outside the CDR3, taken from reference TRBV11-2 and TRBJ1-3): EAGVAQSPRYKIIEKRQSVAFWCNPISGHATLYWYQQILGQGPKLLIQFQNNGVVDDSQLPKDRFSAERLKGVDSTLKIQPAKLEDSAVYLCASRQSTSGNTIYFGEGSWLTVV.

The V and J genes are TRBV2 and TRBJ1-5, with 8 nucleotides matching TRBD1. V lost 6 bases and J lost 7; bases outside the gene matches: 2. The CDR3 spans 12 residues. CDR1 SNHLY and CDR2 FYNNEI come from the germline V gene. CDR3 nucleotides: TGTGCCAGCAGGACAGGGGTGCAGCCCCAGCATTTT. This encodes CASRTGVQPQHF.

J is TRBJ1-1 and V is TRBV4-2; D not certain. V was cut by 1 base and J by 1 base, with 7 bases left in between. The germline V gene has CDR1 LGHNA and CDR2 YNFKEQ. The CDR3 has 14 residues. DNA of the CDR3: TGTGCCAGCAGCCAAGCGGGCTCGAACACTGAAGCTTTCTTT. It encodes CASSQAGSNTEAFF.

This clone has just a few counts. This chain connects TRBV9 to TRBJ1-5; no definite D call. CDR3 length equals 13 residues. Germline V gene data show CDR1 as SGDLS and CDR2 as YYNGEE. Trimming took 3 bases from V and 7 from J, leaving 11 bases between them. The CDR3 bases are TGTGCCAGCAGCGGAAGCCCCGGGCAGCCCCAGCATTTT. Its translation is CASSGSPGQPQHF.

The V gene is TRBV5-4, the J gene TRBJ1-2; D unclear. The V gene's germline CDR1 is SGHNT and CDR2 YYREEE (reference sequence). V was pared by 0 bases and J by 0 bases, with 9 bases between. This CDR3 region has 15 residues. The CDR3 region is CASSLENRPNYGYTF. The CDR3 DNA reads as TGTGCCAGCAGCTTGGAAAATCGCCCTAACTATGGCTACACCTTC.

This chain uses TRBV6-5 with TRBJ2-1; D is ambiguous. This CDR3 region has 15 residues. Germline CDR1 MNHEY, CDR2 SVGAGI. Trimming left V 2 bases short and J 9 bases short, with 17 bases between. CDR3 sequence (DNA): TGTGCCAGCAGTTACCGAGCTGCCCCAGCCCCTGAGCAGTTCTTC. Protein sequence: CASSYRAAPAPEQFF.

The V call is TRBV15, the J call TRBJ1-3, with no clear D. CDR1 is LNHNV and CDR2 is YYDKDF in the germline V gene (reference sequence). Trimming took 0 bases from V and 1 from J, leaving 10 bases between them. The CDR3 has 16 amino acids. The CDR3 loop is CATSRDIGGSGNTIYF. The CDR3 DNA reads TGTGCCACCAGCAGAGATATTGGAGGGTCTGGAAACACCATATATTTT.

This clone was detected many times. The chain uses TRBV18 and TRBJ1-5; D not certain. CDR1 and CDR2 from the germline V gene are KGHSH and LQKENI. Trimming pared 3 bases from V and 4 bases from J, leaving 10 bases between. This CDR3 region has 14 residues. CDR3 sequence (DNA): TGTGCCAGCTCACCCGATCCCGCAAATCAGCCCCAGCATTTT. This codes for CASSPDPANQPQHF. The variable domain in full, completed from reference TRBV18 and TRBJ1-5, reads NAGVMQNPRHLVRRRGQEARLRCSPMKGHSHVYWYRQLPEEGLKFMVYLQKENIIDESGMPKERFSAEFPKEGPSILRIQQVVRGDSAAYFCASSPDPANQPQHFGDGTRLSIL.

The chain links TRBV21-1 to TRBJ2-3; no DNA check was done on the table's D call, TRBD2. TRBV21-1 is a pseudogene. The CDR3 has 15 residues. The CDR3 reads CASSKEDSATDTQYF. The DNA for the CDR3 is TGTGCCAGCAGCAAAGAGGATAGCGCCACAGATACGCAGTATTTT.

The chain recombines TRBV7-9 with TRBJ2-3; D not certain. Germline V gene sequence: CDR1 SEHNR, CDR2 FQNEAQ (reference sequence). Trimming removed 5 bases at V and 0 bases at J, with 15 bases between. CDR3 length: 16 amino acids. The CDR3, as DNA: TGTGCCAGCAGCGAATCGTACGCTCTGAGCACAGATACGCAGTATTTT. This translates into CASSESYALSTDTQYF.

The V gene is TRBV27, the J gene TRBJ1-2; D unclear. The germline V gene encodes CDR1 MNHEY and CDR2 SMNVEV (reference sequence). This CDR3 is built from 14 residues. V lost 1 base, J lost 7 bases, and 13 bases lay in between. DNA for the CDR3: TGTGCCAGCAGTTTATATTCTCCTGTCAGTGGCTACACCTTC. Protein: CASSLYSPVSGYTF.

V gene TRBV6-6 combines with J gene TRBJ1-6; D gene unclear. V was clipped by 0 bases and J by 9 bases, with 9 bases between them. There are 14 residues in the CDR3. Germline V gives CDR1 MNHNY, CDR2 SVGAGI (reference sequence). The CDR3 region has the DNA TGTGCCAGCAGTTACTCGGGGTCGGGTTCACCCCTCCACTTT. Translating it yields CASSYSGSGSPLHF.

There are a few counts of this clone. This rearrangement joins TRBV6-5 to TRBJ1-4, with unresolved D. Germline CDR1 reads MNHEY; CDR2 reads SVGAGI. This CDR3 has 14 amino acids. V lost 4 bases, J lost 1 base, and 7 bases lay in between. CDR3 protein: CASSLTITNEKLFF. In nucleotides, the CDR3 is TGTGCCAGCAGTTTGACAATAACTAATGAAAAACTGTTTTTT.

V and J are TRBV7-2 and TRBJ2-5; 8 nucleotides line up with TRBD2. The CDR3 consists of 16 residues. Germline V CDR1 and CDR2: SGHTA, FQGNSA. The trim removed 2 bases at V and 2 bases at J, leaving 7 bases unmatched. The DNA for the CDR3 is TGTGCCAGCAGCTTACAAGCGGGAGCATCACAAGAGACCCAGTACTTC. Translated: CASSLQAGASQETQYF.

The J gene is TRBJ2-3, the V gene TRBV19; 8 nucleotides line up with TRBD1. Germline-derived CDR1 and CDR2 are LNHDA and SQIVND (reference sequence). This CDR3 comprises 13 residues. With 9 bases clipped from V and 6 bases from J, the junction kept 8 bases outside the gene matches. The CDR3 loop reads CASLDREWDTQYF. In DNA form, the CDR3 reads TGTGCCAGCCTGGACAGGGAGTGGGATACGCAGTATTTT.

The CDR3 loop reads CASSSTGTGLPYEQYF. The CDR3 DNA reads TGTGCCAGCAGCTCAACCGGGACAGGGTTGCCCTACGAGCAGTACTTC. The rearrangement joins TRBV28 to TRBJ2-7; TRBD1 matches at 9 bases. The CDR3 has 16 residues. With V trimmed by 6 bases and J by 2 bases, 11 bases remained unmatched. The germline V gene encodes CDR1 MDHEN and CDR2 SYDVKM.

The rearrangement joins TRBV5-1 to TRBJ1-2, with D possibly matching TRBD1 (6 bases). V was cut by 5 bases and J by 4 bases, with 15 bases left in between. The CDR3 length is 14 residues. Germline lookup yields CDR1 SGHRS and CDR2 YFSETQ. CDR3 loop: CASRTRTDSYGYTF. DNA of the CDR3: TGCGCCAGCAGAACCAGGACAGACAGCTATGGCTACACCTTC. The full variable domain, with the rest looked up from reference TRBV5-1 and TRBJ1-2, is KAGVTQTPRYLIKTRGQQVTLSCSPISGHRSVSWYQQTPGQGLQFLFEYFSETQRNKGNFPGRFSGRQFSNSRSEMNVSTLELGDSALYLCASRTRTDSYGYTFGSGTRLTVV.

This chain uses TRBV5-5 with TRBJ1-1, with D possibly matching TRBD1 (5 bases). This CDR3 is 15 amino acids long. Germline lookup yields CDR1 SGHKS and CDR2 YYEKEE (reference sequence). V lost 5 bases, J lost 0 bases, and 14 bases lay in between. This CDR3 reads CASSRSGTVNTEAFF. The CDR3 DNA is TGTGCCAGCAGTCGATCCGGGACGGTGAACACTGAAGCTTTCTTT.

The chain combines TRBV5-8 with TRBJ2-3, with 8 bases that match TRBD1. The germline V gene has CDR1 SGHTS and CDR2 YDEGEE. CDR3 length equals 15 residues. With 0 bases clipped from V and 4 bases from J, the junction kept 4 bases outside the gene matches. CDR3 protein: CASSLARGRADTQYF. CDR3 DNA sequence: TGTGCCAGCAGCTTGGCCAGGGGGCGCGCAGATACGCAGTATTTT.

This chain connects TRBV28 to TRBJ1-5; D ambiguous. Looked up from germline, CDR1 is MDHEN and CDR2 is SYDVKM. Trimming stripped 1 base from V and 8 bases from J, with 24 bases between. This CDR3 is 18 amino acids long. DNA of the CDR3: TGTGCCAGCAGTTTATCTTCTTGGGTGGGCAGGCTAGGAAAGCCCCAGCATTTT. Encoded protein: CASSLSSWVGRLGKPQHF.

The CDR3 DNA reads TGTGCCAGCAGCCCGCGGGCCCTGAGCTCCTACAATGAGCAGTTCTTC. Protein sequence: CASSPRALSSYNEQFF. The V and J genes are TRBV3-1 (or the pseudogene TRBV3-2) and TRBJ2-1, with D perhaps matching TRBD2 (5 bases). The germline CDR1 and CDR2 sequences are LGHDT and YNNKEL (reference sequence). With 4 bases removed from V and 0 bases from J, the gap between germline ends came to 13 bases. The CDR3 length is 16 residues.

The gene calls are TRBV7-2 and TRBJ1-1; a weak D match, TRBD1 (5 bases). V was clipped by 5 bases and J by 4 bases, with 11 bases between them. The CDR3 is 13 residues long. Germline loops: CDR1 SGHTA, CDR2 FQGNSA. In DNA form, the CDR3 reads TGTGCCAGCAGCCGACAGTCGATCACTGAAGCTTTCTTT. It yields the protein CASSRQSITEAFF. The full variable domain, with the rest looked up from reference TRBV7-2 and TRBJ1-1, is GAGVSQSPSNKVTEKGKDVELRCDPISGHTALYWYRQSLGQGLEFLIYFQGNSAPDKSGLPSDRFSAERTGGSVSTLTIQRTQQEDSAVYLCASSRQSITEAFFGQGTRLTVV.

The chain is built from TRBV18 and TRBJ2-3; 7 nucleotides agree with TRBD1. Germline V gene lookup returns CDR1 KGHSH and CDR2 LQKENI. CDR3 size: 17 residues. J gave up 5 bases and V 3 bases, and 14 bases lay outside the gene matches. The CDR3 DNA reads TGTGCCAGCTCACCTGAGGGACAGCTAGAGACGATAGATACGCAGTATTTT. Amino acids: CASSPEGQLETIDTQYF.

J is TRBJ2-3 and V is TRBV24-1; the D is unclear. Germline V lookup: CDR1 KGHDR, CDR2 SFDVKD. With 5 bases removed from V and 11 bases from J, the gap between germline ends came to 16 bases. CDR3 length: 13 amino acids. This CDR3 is CATSGHPRWGQYF. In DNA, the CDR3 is TGTGCCACCAGTGGCCATCCCAGATGGGGGCAGTATTTT.

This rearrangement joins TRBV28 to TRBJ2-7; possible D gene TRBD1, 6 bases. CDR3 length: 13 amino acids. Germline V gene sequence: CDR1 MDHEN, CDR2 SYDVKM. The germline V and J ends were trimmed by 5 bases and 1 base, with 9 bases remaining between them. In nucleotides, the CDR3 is TGTGCCAGCAGTCCCCAGGGGTCCTACGAGCAGTACTTC. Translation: CASSPQGSYEQYF. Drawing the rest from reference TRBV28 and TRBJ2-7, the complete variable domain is DVKVTQSSRYLVKRTGEKVFLECVQDMDHENMFWYRQDPGLGLRLIYFSYDVKMKEKGDIPEGYSVSREKKERFSLILESASTNQTSMYLCASSPQGSYEQYFGPGTRLTVT.

The CDR3 DNA sequence: TGTGCCAGCAGTTTGCCAGACTATGGCTACACCTTC. It translates to CASSLPDYGYTF. The chain uses TRBV28 and TRBJ1-2; D not resolved. V lost 3 bases and J 3 bases, leaving 5 bases between the germline ends. Germline V gives CDR1 MDHEN, CDR2 SYDVKM. CDR3 length: 12 residues.

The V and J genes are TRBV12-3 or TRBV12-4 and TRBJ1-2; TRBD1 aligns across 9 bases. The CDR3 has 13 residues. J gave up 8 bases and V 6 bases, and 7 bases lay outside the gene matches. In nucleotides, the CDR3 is TGTGCCAGCAGCCCAAACAGGGGGCTAGGCTACACCTTC. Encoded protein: CASSPNRGLGYTF.